This T cell receptor (beta chain) is drawn from a study of T-cell reconstitution after alpha-beta-depleted transplantation in children. Regarding the study as a whole: T-cell counts and diversity at one year following transplant were attributed mainly to newly produced T cells. High day-60 TCRbeta diversity in some patients came from surviving recipient T cells and thymic progenitors. Reportedly, only several hundred clones from non-depleted graft cells drove alpha-beta T-cell counts at about two months.

Preparation of the TCRbeta library involved a method that used unique molecular identifiers. TCRdb reprocessed the PCR reads with MiXCR, giving one entry per CDR3 protein. The data show almost 250,000 distinct CDR3 sequences, 25% seen once. This clonotype has at least ten counts. Antigen: not known. The sequences come from PBMCs, collected before TCRalphabeta/CD19-depleted stem cell transplant. The clonotype comes from a girl aged 2 to 9 with Fanconi anemia, due to receive a stem cell transplant.

CDR3 region: CSARGLTLTSGRYEQYF. CDR3 sequence (DNA): TGCAGTGCTAGAGGATTAACTCTGACTAGCGGGAGATACGAGCAGTACTTC. The V gene is TRBV20-1, the J gene TRBJ2-7, with 12 bases identical to TRBD2. V trimming: 1 base; J trimming: 4 bases; junction bases outside the gene matches: 11. CDR1 and CDR2 from the germline V gene are DFQATT and SNEGSKA (reference sequence). CDR3 size: 17 residues.